Listed here is a single T cell receptor beta chain. Generated by immunoSEQ multiplex PCR, the TCRdb table keeps only in-frame clones and is missing some. The table lists tens of thousands of clones, 75% to 85% of them singletons. The data were obtained in a study of technical replicates of blood from several donors. The receptor comes from a human donor in good health. Some clones in this sample may be carry-over from other donors' samples. Sequenced input: PBMCs.

The CDR3, as DNA: TGTGCCAGCAGTGACCCCAGGGGTTCCTATGGCTACACCTTC. It yields the protein CASSDPRGSYGYTF. The V gene is TRBV6-1, the J gene TRBJ1-2; maybe TRBD1 (6 bases). Germline CDR1 reads MNHNS; CDR2 reads SASEGT. Between the trimmed V and J ends, which lost 3 bases and 4 bases, there was a span of 12 bases. The CDR3 is 14 residues long.